This T cell receptor (beta chain) was sequenced during a study of human T cells and chemical hapten exposure. Study in general: The study sensitized with 2% DPC on an approximately 2 cm by approximately 2 cm patch of upper inner arm skin. Upper back patch tests used 0.01% DPC, scored after 6 days.

TCRdb reanalysed the RACE reads using MiXCR and keeps one entry per CDR3 protein. The sample shows around 75,000 distinct CDR3 sequences, 12% of them seen only once. The sample's time point: patch test 1, 2 weeks after DPC sensitization. As to treatment: therapeutic diphenylcyclopropenone sensitization with weekly scalp DPC. The V and J ends lost 6 bases and 1 base respectively, with 9 bases between them. CDR1 and CDR2 from the germline V gene are SGHTA and FQGNSA. The CDR3 is made up of 14 amino acids. The material was whole blood, obtained in connection with sensitization to the hapten diphenylcyclopropenone (DPC). The receptor was derived from a woman between 55 and 75 years old with alopecia areata. Some clones in this sample may be carry-over from other donors' samples. This chain uses TRBV7-2 with TRBJ2-2, with TRBD1 as a possible D gene (6 bases). The CDR3 DNA reads as TGTGCCAGCAGTATACAGGGGAACACCGGGGAGCTGTTTTTT. Translating it yields CASSIQGNTGELFF.